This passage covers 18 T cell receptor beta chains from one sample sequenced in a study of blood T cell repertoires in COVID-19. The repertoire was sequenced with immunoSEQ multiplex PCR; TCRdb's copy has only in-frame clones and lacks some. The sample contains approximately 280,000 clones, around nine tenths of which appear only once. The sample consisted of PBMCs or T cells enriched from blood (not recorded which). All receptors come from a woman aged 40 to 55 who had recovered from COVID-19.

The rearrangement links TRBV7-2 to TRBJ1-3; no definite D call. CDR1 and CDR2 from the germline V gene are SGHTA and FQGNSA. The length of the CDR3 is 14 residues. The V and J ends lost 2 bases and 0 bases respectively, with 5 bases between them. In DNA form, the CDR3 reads TGTGCCAGCAGCTTAACAGACTCTGGAAACACCATATATTTT. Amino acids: CASSLTDSGNTIYF.

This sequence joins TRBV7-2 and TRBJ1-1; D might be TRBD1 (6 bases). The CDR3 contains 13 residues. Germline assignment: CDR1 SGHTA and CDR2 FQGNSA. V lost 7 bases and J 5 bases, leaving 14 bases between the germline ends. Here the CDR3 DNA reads TGTGCCAGCACCCCCTACAGGGAGACTGAAGCTTTCTTT. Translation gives CASTPYRETEAFF.

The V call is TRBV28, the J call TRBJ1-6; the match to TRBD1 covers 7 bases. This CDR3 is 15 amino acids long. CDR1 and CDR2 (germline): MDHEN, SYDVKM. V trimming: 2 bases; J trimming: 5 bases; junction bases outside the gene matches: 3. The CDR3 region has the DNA TGTGCCAGCAGTTTACCCGGGACAGATAATTCACCCCTCCACTTT. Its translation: CASSLPGTDNSPLHF.

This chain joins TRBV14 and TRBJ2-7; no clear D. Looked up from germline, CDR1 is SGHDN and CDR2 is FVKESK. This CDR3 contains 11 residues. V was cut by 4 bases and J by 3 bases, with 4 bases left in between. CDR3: CASSRLYEQYF. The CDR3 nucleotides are TGTGCCAGCAGCCGTCTCTACGAGCAGTACTTC.

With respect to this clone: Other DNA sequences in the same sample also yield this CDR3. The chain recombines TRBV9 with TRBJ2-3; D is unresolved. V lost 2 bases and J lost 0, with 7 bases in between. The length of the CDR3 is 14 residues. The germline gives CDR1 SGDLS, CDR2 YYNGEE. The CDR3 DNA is TGTGCCAGCAGCGTCGGCGGTAGCACAGATACGCAGTATTTT. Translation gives CASSVGGSTDTQYF.

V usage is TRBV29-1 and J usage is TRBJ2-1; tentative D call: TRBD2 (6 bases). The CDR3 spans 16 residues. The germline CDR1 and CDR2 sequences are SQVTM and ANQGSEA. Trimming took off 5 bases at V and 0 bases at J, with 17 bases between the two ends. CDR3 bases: TGCAGCGTTCCATCCCCGGGAGCAGGCTCCTACAATGAGCAGTTCTTC. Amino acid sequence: CSVPSPGAGSYNEQFF.

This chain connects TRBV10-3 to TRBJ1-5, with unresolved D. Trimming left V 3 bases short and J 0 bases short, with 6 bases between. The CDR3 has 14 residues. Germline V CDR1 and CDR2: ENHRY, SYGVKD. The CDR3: CAISDEYSNQPQHF. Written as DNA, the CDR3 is TGTGCCATCAGTGACGAGTATAGCAATCAGCCCCAGCATTTT.

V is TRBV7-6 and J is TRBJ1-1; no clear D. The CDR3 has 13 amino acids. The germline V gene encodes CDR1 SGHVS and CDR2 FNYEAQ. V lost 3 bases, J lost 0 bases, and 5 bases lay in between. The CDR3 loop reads CASSLTMNTEAFF. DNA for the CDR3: TGTGCCAGCAGCTTGACAATGAACACTGAAGCTTTCTTT. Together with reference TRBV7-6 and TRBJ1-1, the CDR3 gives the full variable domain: GAGVSQSPRYKVTKRGQDVALRCDPISGHVSLYWYRQALGQGPEFLTYFNYEAQQDKSGLPNDRFSAERPEGSISTLTIQRTEQRDSAMYRCASSLTMNTEAFFGQGTRLTVV.

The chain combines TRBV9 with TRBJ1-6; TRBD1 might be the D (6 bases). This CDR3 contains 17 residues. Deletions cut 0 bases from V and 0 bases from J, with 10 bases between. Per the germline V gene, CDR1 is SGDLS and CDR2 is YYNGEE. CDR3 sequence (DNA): TGTGCCAGCAGCGTAGAAGACAGGAGCTCCTATAATTCACCCCTCCACTTT. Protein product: CASSVEDRSSYNSPLHF.

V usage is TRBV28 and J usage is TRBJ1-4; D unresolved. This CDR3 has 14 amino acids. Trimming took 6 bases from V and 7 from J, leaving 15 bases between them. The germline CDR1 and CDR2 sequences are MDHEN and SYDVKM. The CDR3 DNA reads TGTGCCAGCAGCCCCGTATCACTAATTGAAAAACTGTTTTTT. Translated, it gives CASSPVSLIEKLFF.

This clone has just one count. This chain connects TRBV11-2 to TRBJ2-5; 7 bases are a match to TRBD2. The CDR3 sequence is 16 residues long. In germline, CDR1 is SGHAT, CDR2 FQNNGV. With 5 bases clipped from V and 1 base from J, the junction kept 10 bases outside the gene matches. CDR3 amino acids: CASSPRRAGVQETQYF. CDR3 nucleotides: TGTGCCAGCAGCCCCCGCCGGGCGGGGGTCCAAGAGACCCAGTACTTC.

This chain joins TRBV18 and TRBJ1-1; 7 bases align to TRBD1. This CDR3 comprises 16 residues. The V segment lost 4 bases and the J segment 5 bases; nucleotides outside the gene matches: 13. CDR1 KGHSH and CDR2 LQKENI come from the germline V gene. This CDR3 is CASSLYTGDSATEAFF. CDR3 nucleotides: TGTGCCAGCTCACTATATACAGGGGATTCTGCGACTGAAGCTTTCTTT. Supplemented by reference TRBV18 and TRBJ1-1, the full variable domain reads NAGVMQNPRHLVRRRGQEARLRCSPMKGHSHVYWYRQLPEEGLKFMVYLQKENIIDESGMPKERFSAEFPKEGPSILRIQQVVRGDSAAYFCASSLYTGDSATEAFFGQGTRLTVV.

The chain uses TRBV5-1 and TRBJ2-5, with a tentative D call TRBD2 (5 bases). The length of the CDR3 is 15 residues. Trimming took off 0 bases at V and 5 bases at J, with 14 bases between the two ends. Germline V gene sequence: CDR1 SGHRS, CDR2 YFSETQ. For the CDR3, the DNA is TGCGCCAGCAGCTTGGGTATGGGAGCACAGGAGACCCAGTACTTC. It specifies CASSLGMGAQETQYF.

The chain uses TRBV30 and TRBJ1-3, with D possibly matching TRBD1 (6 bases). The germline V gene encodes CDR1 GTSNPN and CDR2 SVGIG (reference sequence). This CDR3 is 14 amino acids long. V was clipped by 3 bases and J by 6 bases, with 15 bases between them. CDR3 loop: CAWRTWGLENTIYF. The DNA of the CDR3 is TGTGCCTGGAGAACCTGGGGGCTGGAAAACACCATATATTTT.

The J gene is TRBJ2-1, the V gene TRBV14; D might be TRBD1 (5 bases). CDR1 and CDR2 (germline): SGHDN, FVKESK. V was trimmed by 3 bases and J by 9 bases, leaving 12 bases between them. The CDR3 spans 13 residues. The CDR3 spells CASSQQGMSEQFF. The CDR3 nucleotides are TGTGCCAGCAGCCAGCAGGGAATGAGTGAGCAGTTCTTC.

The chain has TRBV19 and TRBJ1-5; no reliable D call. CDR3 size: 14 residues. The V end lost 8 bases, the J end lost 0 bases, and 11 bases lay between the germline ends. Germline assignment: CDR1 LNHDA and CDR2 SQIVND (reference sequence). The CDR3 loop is CASSAAGSNQPQHF. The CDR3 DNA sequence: TGTGCCAGTTCCGCGGCCGGTAGCAATCAGCCCCAGCATTTT.

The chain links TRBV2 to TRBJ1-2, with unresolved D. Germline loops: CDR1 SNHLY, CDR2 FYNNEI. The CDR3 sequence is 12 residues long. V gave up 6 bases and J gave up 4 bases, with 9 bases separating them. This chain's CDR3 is CASSGGIYGYTF. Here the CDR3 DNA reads TGTGCCAGCAGCGGCGGAATCTATGGCTACACCTTC.

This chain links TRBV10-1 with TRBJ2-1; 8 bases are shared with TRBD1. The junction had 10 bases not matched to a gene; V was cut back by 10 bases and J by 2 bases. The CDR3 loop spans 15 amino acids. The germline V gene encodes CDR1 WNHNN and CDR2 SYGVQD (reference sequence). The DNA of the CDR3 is TGCGCCACCTGGGGCTGGGGACAGGCCTACAATGAGCAGTTCTTC. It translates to CATWGWGQAYNEQFF.